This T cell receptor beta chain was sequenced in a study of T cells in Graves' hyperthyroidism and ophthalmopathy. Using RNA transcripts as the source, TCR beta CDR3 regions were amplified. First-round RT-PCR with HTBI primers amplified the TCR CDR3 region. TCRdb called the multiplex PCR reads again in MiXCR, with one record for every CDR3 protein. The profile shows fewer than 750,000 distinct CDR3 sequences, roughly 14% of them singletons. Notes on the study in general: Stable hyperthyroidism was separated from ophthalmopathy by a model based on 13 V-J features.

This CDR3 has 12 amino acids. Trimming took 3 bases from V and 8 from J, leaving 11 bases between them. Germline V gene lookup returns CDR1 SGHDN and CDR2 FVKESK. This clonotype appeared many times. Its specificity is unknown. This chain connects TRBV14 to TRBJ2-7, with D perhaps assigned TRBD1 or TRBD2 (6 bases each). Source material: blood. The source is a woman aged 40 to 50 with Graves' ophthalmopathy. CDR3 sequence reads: CASSHKGGKQYF. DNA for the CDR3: TGTGCCAGCAGCCACAAGGGGGGCAAGCAGTACTTC. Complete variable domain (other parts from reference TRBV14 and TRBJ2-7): EAGVTQFPSHSVIEKGQTVTLRCDPISGHDNLYWYRRVMGKEIKFLLHFVKESKQDESGMPNNRFLAERTGGTYSTLKVQPAELEDSGVYFCASSHKGGKQYFGPGTRLTVT.